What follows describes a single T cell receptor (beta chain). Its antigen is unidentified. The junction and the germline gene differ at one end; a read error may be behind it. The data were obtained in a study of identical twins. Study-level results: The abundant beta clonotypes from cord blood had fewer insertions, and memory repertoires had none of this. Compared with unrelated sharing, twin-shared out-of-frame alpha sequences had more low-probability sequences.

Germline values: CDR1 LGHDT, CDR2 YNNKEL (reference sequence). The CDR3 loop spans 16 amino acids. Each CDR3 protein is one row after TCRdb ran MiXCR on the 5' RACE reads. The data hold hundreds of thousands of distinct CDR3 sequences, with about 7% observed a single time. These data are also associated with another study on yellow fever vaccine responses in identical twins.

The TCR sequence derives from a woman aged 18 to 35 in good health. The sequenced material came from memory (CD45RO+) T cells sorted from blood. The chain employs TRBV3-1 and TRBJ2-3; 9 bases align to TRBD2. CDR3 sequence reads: CACSQAGTSHPDTQYF. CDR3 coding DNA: TGTGCCTGCAGCCAAGCAGGGACTAGCCATCCAGATACGCAGTATTTT.